Listed below are T cell receptor beta chains from one sample, sequenced in a study of cytomegalovirus exposure and HLA in healthy donors. Profiling relied on immunoSEQ multiplex PCR, and the TCRdb table lists in-frame clones only, not all of them. The table records more than 100,000 clones, about 80% of them present only once. The source material was PBMCs. These receptors all come from a middle-aged man in good health and CMV-seronegative. Both conserved end residues are part of each CDR3. A D gene is named only where the DNA matches it firmly. Clone size is given for some rows only: seen once, a few or many times, or a class if the clone is expanded.

D: -; J: TRBJ2-7; size: many; V: TRBV4-1; DNA: TGCGCCAGCAGCCAAGAACAGGGATCCTACGAGCAGTACTTC; CDR3: CASSQEQGSYEQYF
D: -; J: TRBJ2-7; size: -; V: TRBV7-9; DNA: TGTGCCAGCAGCCCGCGAGACAGGAGCACCTACGAGCAGTACTTC; CDR3: CASSPRDRSTYEQYF
D: TRBD1; J: TRBJ1-4; size: -; V: TRBV30; DNA: TGTGCCTGGAGCGGATCCCCGGGGACAGGGGCGTATGAAGAACTGTTTTTT; CDR3: CAWSGSPGTGAYEELFF
D: -; J: TRBJ2-5; size: -; V: TRBV5-5; DNA: TGTGCCAGCAGCTGGACACTCCAAGAGACCCAGTACTTC; CDR3: CASSWTLQETQYF
D: TRBD2; J: TRBJ2-7; size: -; V: TRBV2; DNA: TGTGCCAGCAGGGGAGGGCGGTCACACTACGAGCAGTACTTC; CDR3: CASRGGRSHYEQYF
D: TRBD2; J: TRBJ2-1; size: -; V: TRBV27; DNA: TGTGCCAGCAGTTTTCAAAGCGGGAGGAGGAATGAGCAGTTCTTC; CDR3: CASSFQSGRRNEQFF
D: -; J: TRBJ2-6; size: -; V: TRBV27; DNA: TGTGCCAGCAGTTTTAGCGGGGCCAACGTCCTGACTTTC; CDR3: CASSFSGANVLTF
D: TRBD2; J: TRBJ2-3; size: -; V: TRBV6-5; DNA: TGTGCAACCCGTCGGGGCGGGGGGGTGGATACGCAGTATTTT; CDR3: CATRRGGGVDTQYF
D: TRBD1; J: TRBJ2-7; size: -; V: TRBV2; DNA: TGTGCCAGCAAGGGCCCAGGGGGAGCCTGGGACGAGCAGTACTTC; CDR3: CASKGPGGAWDEQYF
D: -; J: TRBJ2-1; size: once; V: TRBV11-2; DNA: TGTGCCAGCAGGCATCCGGGACTTCTTAACAATGAGCAGTTCTTC; CDR3: CASRHPGLLNNEQFF
D: TRBD1; J: TRBJ1-1; size: -; V: TRBV29-1; DNA: TGCAGCGTTGACAGGCAGGGGGAAACTGAAGCTTTCTTT; CDR3: CSVDRQGETEAFF
D: TRBD2; J: TRBJ2-2; size: -; V: TRBV5-1; DNA: TGCGCCAGCGCCCTGGGAGGGGCCGGGGAGCTGTTTTTT; CDR3: CASALGGAGELFF
D: TRBD2; J: TRBJ2-7; size: -; V: TRBV6-1; DNA: TGTGCCAGCAGAATGACTAGCGGGAACTACGAGCAGTACTTC; CDR3: CASRMTSGNYEQYF
D: TRBD2; J: TRBJ2-7; size: -; V: TRBV28; DNA: TGTGCCAGCAGTCCTCCACTAGCGGGAGCCTACGAGCAGTACTTC; CDR3: CASSPPLAGAYEQYF
D: TRBD1; J: TRBJ1-1; size: -; V: TRBV28; DNA: TGTGCCAGCAGTCCAGGGGACAGGCTGAACACTGAAGCTTTCTTT; CDR3: CASSPGDRLNTEAFF
D: -; J: TRBJ1-1; size: -; V: TRBV15; DNA: TGTGCCACCAGCAGACATGCACAGGGTTGGACTGAAGCTTTCTTT; CDR3: CATSRHAQGWTEAFF
D: -; J: TRBJ1-1; size: -; V: TRBV7-9; DNA: TGTGCCAGCAGGGGGGGGAACACTGAAGCTTTCTTT; CDR3: CASRGGNTEAFF
D: TRBD1; J: TRBJ1-2; size: -; V: TRBV9; DNA: TGTGCCAGCAGCAAGCTTGGACAGGGAAACTATGGCTACACCTTC; CDR3: CASSKLGQGNYGYTF
D: TRBD1; J: TRBJ2-1; size: -; V: TRBV30; DNA: TGTGCCTGGAAGGGTGGGACAGGGTCATACAATGAGCAGTTCTTC; CDR3: CAWKGGTGSYNEQFF
D: -; J: TRBJ2-7; size: -; V: TRBV6-1; DNA: TGTGCCAGCAATTCCGGGACAAGATCCTACGAGCAGTACTTC; CDR3: CASNSGTRSYEQYF
D: -; J: TRBJ2-7; size: -; V: TRBV2; DNA: TGTGCCAGCAGTCTATCGGGTCTCTCTTACGAGCAGTACTTC; CDR3: CASSLSGLSYEQYF
D: -; J: TRBJ1-2; size: -; V: TRBV5-6; DNA: TGTGCCAGCAGGGAGACAGGCCAAAACTATGGCTACACCTTC; CDR3: CASRETGQNYGYTF
D: TRBD2; J: TRBJ2-1; size: -; V: TRBV19; DNA: TGTGCCAGTAGTATATACGCAGCGGGAGGGGGAAATGAGCAGTTCTTC; CDR3: CASSIYAAGGGNEQFF
D: -; J: TRBJ2-5; size: -; V: TRBV5-1; DNA: TGCGCCAGCAGCTTGGTTGGGGGCCTGGGAGAGACCCAGTACTTC; CDR3: CASSLVGGLGETQYF
D: -; J: TRBJ2-3; size: -; V: TRBV19; DNA: TGTGCCAGTAGTATGGGTGGACTTCCTTACACAGATACGCAGTATTTT; CDR3: CASSMGGLPYTDTQYF
D: -; J: TRBJ2-7; size: -; V: TRBV27; DNA: TGTGCCAGCAGTTTGGGAGGCCGGTACGAGCAGTACTTC; CDR3: CASSLGGRYEQYF